These 23 T cell receptor beta chains came from one sample sequenced in a study of beta chain features in type 1 diabetes (dated by TCRdb to 2016 to 2019). What the work shows at the level of the full study, not this receptor alone: Type 1 diabetes patients showed a moderate but significant shortening of TCRB CDR3 length in all four CD4+ subsets.

The library was generated by the immunoSEQ multiplex PCR assay. All of the isolated RNA was reverse transcribed with the High Capacity cDNA Reverse Transcription Kit, so expressed TCRB transcripts were sequenced. Sourced from immuneACCESS, this table was stored by TCRdb with only in-frame sequences that have V and J called. A share of the clones is absent; for the studies checked, an unresolved V gene accounts for under half, and the remainder has no known explanation. This sample holds roughly 150,000 clones; about 8.3% were observed only once. Around 0.5% of the sample comes from the top ten. These receptors have no known antigen. Sequenced input: central memory CD4+ T cells from blood. The origin of the receptors is a woman aged 18 to 35 with type 1 diabetes.

This clone came up a few times. V gene TRBV19 combines with J gene TRBJ2-1; 10 nucleotides agree with TRBD2. V shed 7 bases and J 5 bases; nucleotides not matched to a gene: 14. The CDR3 has 17 residues. Germline loops: CDR1 LNHDA, CDR2 SQIVND (reference sequence). The CDR3 DNA follows: TGTGCCAGTAAAAGGGGTGCGAGCGGGGGGGCCCACAATGAGCAGTTCTTC. It codes for CASKRGASGGAHNEQFF.

This CDR3 is CASSVGVGEETQYF. CDR3 nucleotide sequence: TGTGCCAGCAGCGTAGGGGTCGGGGAAGAGACCCAGTACTTC. V is TRBV9 and J is TRBJ2-5; a weak D match, TRBD2 (5 bases). V gave up 0 bases and J gave up 3 bases, with 9 bases separating them. CDR1 and CDR2 from the germline V gene are SGDLS and YYNGEE. CDR3 length equals 14 residues.

This sequence joins TRBV28 and TRBJ2-3, with a possible D match to TRBD2 (6 bases). Trimming removed 10 bases from V and 5 bases from J, with 10 bases in between. The CDR3 has 11 amino acids. In germline, CDR1 is MDHEN, CDR2 SYDVKM. CDR3 DNA: TGTGCCACCCGGGGACTAGATACGCAGTATTTT. As protein: CATRGLDTQYF. Supplemented by reference TRBV28 and TRBJ2-3, the full variable domain reads DVKVTQSSRYLVKRTGEKVFLECVQDMDHENMFWYRQDPGLGLRLIYFSYDVKMKEKGDIPEGYSVSREKKERFSLILESASTNQTSMYLCATRGLDTQYFGPGTRLTVL.

This clone came up a few times. The chain is built from TRBV5-1 and TRBJ1-3; D unclear. The CDR3 is 14 residues long. The V and J ends lost 2 bases and 3 bases respectively, with 9 bases between them. Germline V lookup: CDR1 SGHRS, CDR2 YFSETQ. The CDR3 nucleotides are TGCGCCAGCAGCTTTGGCCAGCGTGGAAACACCATATATTTT. Translating gives CASSFGQRGNTIYF.

This clone was observed a handful of times. This rearrangement joins TRBV5-6 to TRBJ2-3, with 7 bases lining up with TRBD2. The V gene's germline CDR1 is SGHDT and CDR2 YYEEEE. The CDR3 consists of 17 residues. With 0 bases clipped from V and 1 base from J, the junction kept 8 bases outside the gene matches. The CDR3 loop reads CASSLVIGGGGTDTQYF. The CDR3, as DNA: TGTGCCAGCAGCTTGGTTATTGGGGGGGGTGGCACAGATACGCAGTATTTT.

This clone was counted a few times. V gene TRBV15 combines with J gene TRBJ2-1; 9 nucleotides agree with TRBD1. Unmatched junction bases numbered 4, after V lost 3 bases and J lost 10 bases. The germline CDR1 and CDR2 sequences are LNHNV and YYDKDF (reference sequence). The CDR3 is 13 amino acids. The CDR3 protein is CATSRGQGVEQFF. The CDR3 DNA is TGTGCCACCAGCAGGGGACAGGGCGTAGAGCAGTTCTTC.

This clone was seen a handful of times. This sequence joins TRBV2 and TRBJ2-2, with a weak D call TRBD2 (5 bases). The CDR3 contains 15 residues. The V and J ends lost 10 bases and 4 bases respectively, with 19 bases between them. Germline V CDR1 and CDR2: SNHLY, FYNNEI. The CDR3 sequence is CATPVEGEGTGELFF. The DNA of the CDR3 is TGTGCCACCCCCGTCGAGGGAGAAGGCACCGGGGAGCTGTTTTTT.

The rearrangement uses TRBV30 and TRBJ2-1; D gene ambiguous. V gave up 0 bases and J gave up 4 bases, with 7 bases separating them. The CDR3 runs 13 residues. The germline V gene has CDR1 GTSNPN and CDR2 SVGIG (reference sequence). CDR3 loop: CAWSVSPYNEQFF. The DNA of the CDR3 is TGTGCCTGGAGTGTATCCCCATACAATGAGCAGTTCTTC. The variable domain in full, completed from reference TRBV30 and TRBJ2-1, reads SQTIHQWPATLVQPVGSPLSLECTVEGTSNPNLYWYRQAAGRGLQLLFYSVGIGQISSEVPQNLSASRPQDRQFILSSKKLLLSDSGFYLCAWSVSPYNEQFFGPGTRLTVL.

As DNA, the CDR3 is TGTGCTAGTGGTCCACGCGGGGGGGGAATCTACGAGCAGTACTTC. This gives the protein CASGPRGGGIYEQYF. The chain links TRBV12-5 to TRBJ2-7; 9 bases are a match to TRBD2. There are 15 residues in the CDR3. Germline V lookup: CDR1 LGHNT, CDR2 FRNRAP. J lost 3 bases, V lost 5 bases, and 8 bases had no gene match. Combining the CDR3 with reference TRBV12-5 and TRBJ2-7 gives the whole variable domain DARVTQTPRHKVTEMGQEVTMRCQPILGHNTVFWYRQTMMQGLELLAYFRNRAPLDDSGMPKDRFSAEMPDATLATLKIQPSEPRDSAVYFCASGPRGGGIYEQYFGPGTRLTVT.

The chain carries TRBV7-9 and TRBJ2-7; D is undetermined. V was trimmed by 0 bases and J by 3 bases, leaving 3 bases between them. Germline CDR1 is SEHNR and CDR2 is FQNEAQ (reference sequence). CDR3 length: 12 amino acids. CDR3: CASSLANYEQYF. The CDR3 nucleotides read TGTGCCAGCAGCTTAGCCAACTACGAGCAGTACTTC.

This rearrangement joins TRBV21-1 to TRBJ1-2; whether TRBD1, the table's D call, matches the DNA was not checked. TRBV21-1 is a listed pseudogene. CDR3 length: 15 residues. This CDR3 reads CASSRYGQGNYGYTF. DNA for the CDR3: TGTGCCAGCAGCAGATATGGACAGGGGAACTATGGCTACACCTTC.

This clone was found a few times. This rearrangement joins TRBV6-6 to TRBJ2-3; D may be TRBD1 (6 bases). Germline CDR1 and CDR2: MNHNY and SVGAGI (reference sequence). Trimming took 6 bases from V and 8 from J, leaving 9 bases between them. The CDR3 loop spans 11 amino acids. CDR3 sequence: CASSTQGTQYF. Written as DNA, the CDR3 is TGTGCCAGCAGCACACAGGGTACGCAGTATTTT.

V is TRBV29-1 and J is TRBJ2-7; D might be TRBD2 (6 bases). V lost 6 bases, J lost 3 bases, and 15 bases lay in between. This CDR3 has 13 residues. The germline V gene has CDR1 SQVTM and CDR2 ANQGSEA. CDR3 loop: CSVCLSRGYEQYF. DNA of the CDR3: TGCAGCGTGTGTTTATCGCGGGGCTACGAGCAGTACTTC.

The CDR3 spells CASSQDLTRRTTDTQYF. CDR3 coding DNA: TGTGCCAGCAGCCAAGATCTGACTAGGAGGACCACAGATACGCAGTATTTT. The gene calls are TRBV5-4 and TRBJ2-3; TRBD2 is a possible D gene (6 bases). This CDR3 spans 17 amino acids. With 4 bases removed from V and 2 bases from J, the gap between germline ends came to 20 bases. Germline CDR1 is SGHNT and CDR2 is YYREEE (reference sequence).

V is TRBV5-1 and J is TRBJ2-5; perhaps TRBD1 as D (6 bases). Between the trimmed V and J ends, which lost 2 bases and 6 bases, there was a span of 11 bases. This CDR3 has 13 residues. The germline gives CDR1 SGHRS, CDR2 YFSETQ. CDR3 loop: CASSLQGQKTQYF. Written as DNA, the CDR3 is TGCGCCAGCAGCTTACAGGGTCAGAAGACCCAGTACTTC.

This clone has just a few counts. The rearrangement links TRBV28 to TRBJ1-1; the match to TRBD1 covers 9 bases. The CDR3 is made up of 14 amino acids. V gave up 5 bases and J gave up 3 bases; unmatched junction bases: 4. Germline V CDR1 and CDR2: MDHEN, SYDVKM. CDR3 loop: CASSRDRADTEAFF. For the CDR3, the DNA is TGTGCCAGCAGTAGGGACAGGGCAGACACTGAAGCTTTCTTT.

This clone was detected a few times. The chain recombines TRBV5-1 with TRBJ1-1; D is uncertain. Trimming removed 4 bases at V and 0 bases at J, with 16 bases between. This CDR3 has 16 residues. CDR1 is SGHRS and CDR2 is YFSETQ in the germline V gene. CDR3 loop: CASSPPWAGLNTEAFF. The CDR3, as DNA: TGCGCCAGCAGCCCTCCATGGGCAGGTTTGAACACTGAAGCTTTCTTT.

This chain links TRBV5-4 with TRBJ2-2; tentatively, D is TRBD1 (6 bases). The V gene lost 0 bases and the J gene lost 4 bases, with 10 bases spanning the gap. CDR3 size: 15 residues. CDR1 is SGHNT and CDR2 is YYREEE in the germline V gene (reference sequence). CDR3: CASSLGTETTGELFF. CDR3 nucleotide sequence: TGTGCCAGCAGCTTGGGGACAGAAACCACCGGGGAGCTGTTTTTT.

The chain is built from TRBV7-9 and TRBJ1-5; 7 bases map to TRBD1. Per germline, CDR1 SEHNR and CDR2 FQNEAQ (reference sequence). The CDR3 length is 14 residues. V lost 5 bases and J lost 3; bases outside the gene matches: 4. DNA for the CDR3: TGTGCCAGCAGCCCAGGGACAGTCAATCAGCCCCAGCATTTT. This encodes CASSPGTVNQPQHF.

This clone has only a few counts. The chain is built from TRBV19 and TRBJ2-5; 8 bases are shared with TRBD1. Germline lookup yields CDR1 LNHDA and CDR2 SQIVND (reference sequence). J gave up 2 bases and V 3 bases, and 8 bases lay outside the gene matches. The CDR3 contains 16 residues. CDR3 in amino acids: CASSIQGQVQQETQYF. In DNA, the CDR3 is TGTGCCAGTAGTATTCAGGGACAGGTACAACAAGAGACCCAGTACTTC.

The chain has TRBV7-2 and TRBJ1-2, with D maybe TRBD1 (5 bases). Looked up from germline, CDR1 is SGHTA and CDR2 is FQGNSA. V dropped 1 base and J dropped 3 bases, with 15 bases sitting between them. The CDR3 extends over 16 amino acids. CDR3 region: CASSLGSGRLDYGYTF. CDR3 DNA: TGTGCCAGCAGCTTAGGCTCAGGGAGGTTGGACTATGGCTACACCTTC.

This clone came up a few times. This sequence joins TRBV21-1 and TRBJ2-5; TRBD2 is the table's D call, not checked against the DNA. TRBV21-1 is an annotated pseudogene. This CDR3 contains 12 residues. As DNA, the CDR3 is TGTGCCAGCAGCAGTCTAGACGAGACCCAGTACTTC. It codes for CASSSLDETQYF.

There are a few counts of this clone. The chain uses TRBV15 and TRBJ2-1; a possible D gene is TRBD1 (5 bases). Trimming removed 1 base from V and 5 bases from J, with 12 bases in between. The germline V gene has CDR1 LNHNV and CDR2 YYDKDF (reference sequence). The CDR3 runs 15 residues. In DNA form, the CDR3 reads TGTGCCACCAGCAGAGCATCCGCAGGGAACAATGAGCAGTTCTTC. This sequence encodes CATSRASAGNNEQFF.